This section outlines one TCR beta chain sequence together with its context. Its antigen is still unknown. No much larger clone is present one base from it, and per-base qualities are unavailable. This sample stems from a study of cytomegalovirus exposure and HLA in healthy donors (dated by TCRdb to the late 2010s). Regarding the research as a whole: In an earlier analysis of fewer than 750 of the donors, 276 Gb of sequence data and 100 million or so unique TCR beta sequences from roughly 200 million T cells were reported. A separate validation cohort of about 110 different subjects was used in addition to the approximately 610-subject first cohort. An earlier analysis of approximately 630 of the donors applied high-throughput TCR beta sequencing to assess whether each TCR beta V gene segment acted as functional or pseudogenic. HLA typing covered class I and class II loci at four-digit resolution. Roughly five DR-DQ haplotypes were treated as single units for association and clustering because of strong linkage in the cohort. Every discovery cohort repertoire had been produced on one sequencing platform. Typing coverage differed by locus: A, B, C, DRB1 and DQB1 were typed in about 629-640 donors, DQA1 in roughly 510, DPA1 in some 570, and DPB1 in 472. The study aimed to test whether signatures of past pathogen exposure could be identified by cataloging public T cell receptors. Approximately 300 gigabases of sequencing data and roughly 81 million unique TCR sequences made up an early release that covered over 550 HLA-typed donors. The T cell repertoires of under 750 subjects were profiled by immunosequencing and related to cytomegalovirus serostatus. A later genetic analysis took genome-wide SNP genotypes for about 65% of the 666 donors and used that subset as a discovery cohort. A later analysis re-examined previously published TCR beta repertoires from 600 to 700 donors and added high-resolution HLA genotyping to investigate patterns of TCR occurrence. Donor age, sex, ethnicity and CMV serostatus were compiled alongside the repertoire data. The genetic ancestry cluster associated with self-reported Caucasian donors included over 65% of the approximately 400 genotyped donors. To predict cytomegalovirus infection status, the study combined high-throughput TCR immunosequencing, statistical association of individual TCRs with disease status, and machine learning. In the later analysis, no new phenotypic data were used to find candidate immune exposures; instead, reliance was placed on TCR beta sequences and their occurrence across donors. Among about 400 genotyped donors of the cohort, an average of roughly 230,000 unique TCR beta nucleotide sequences was sequenced per donor, of which 15% to 20% were non-productive.

V has 8 bases trimmed and J has 8 bases trimmed; junction bases matching no gene number 11. The CDR3 sequence holds 15 residues, the cysteine and phenylalanine included. Left in the record is the CDR3 DNA by itself, 45 bases read in frame from the first base. The germline V gene sets CDR1 to KGHSH and CDR2 to LQKENI. The cohort consisted of approximately 690 healthy bone marrow donors. Cohort members were all nominally healthy when sampled, although unrecorded immune exposures were likely present. The donor was CMV seronegative and belonged to the group of 350 to 400 seronegative cohort members. A peripheral blood sample was provided by each donor, and peripheral blood mononuclear cells were used for TCR beta sequencing. Genomic DNA was extracted from the blood cell samples with the Qiagen DNeasy Blood Extraction Kit. To prepare the library, the immunoSEQ multiplex PCR assay was applied. A mixture of 60 forward primers for TCR Vbeta segments and 13 reverse primers for TCR Jbeta segments was used in the multiplex PCR. The CDR3 region of rearranged TCR beta genes was amplified from genomic DNA with a multiplex PCR assay. The amplified TCR beta libraries were sequenced on the Illumina HiSeq System as 87-base-pair reads. In the original analysis: A later analysis tallied roughly 76 million unique TCR beta chains across the 666 repertoires, and roughly 11 million of those chains were shared by two or more donors. Raw reads were error-corrected and collapsed into unique sequences by a nearest-neighbor algorithm in which closely related sequences were merged to remove PCR and sequencing errors. To assign V, D and J gene segments, CDR3 sequences were aligned to IMGT reference sequences. Each retained sequence needed at least a six-nucleotide match to both a V gene segment and a J gene segment. A rearrangement was called productive if the CDR3 had no stop codons and remained in frame with V and J, and every other rearrangement was called non-productive. Following IMGT convention, CDR3 was defined as the stretch from the second conserved V-encoded cysteine up to the conserved J-encoded phenylalanine. The earlier analysis of about 590 of the donors excluded sequences that lacked an unambiguous match to a single V gene segment. An earlier analysis of 587 of the donors called V segments functional above 56.7% productive rearrangements and segregating when the between-donor standard deviation exceeded 5%. A statistical classification framework was built to diagnose cytomegalovirus status from the catalog of TCR beta chain sequences. V and J gene assignment, in a later analysis, came from comparing TCR nucleotide sequences with IMGT/GENE-DB human TR gene sequences. Using the TCRdist pipeline, a later analysis assigned CDR3 sequences along with most-parsimonious VDJ recombination scenarios. In a later analysis, each TCR beta chain was defined by its CDR3 amino acid sequence together with its V-gene family, and reads lacking a unique V-gene family were excluded. To address suspected cross-contamination and a sequencing artifact, a later analysis removed 450 to 700 highly shared, low-generation-probability nucleotide sequences. In a later analysis, a clonal expansion index for each public chain was calculated from normalized within-repertoire ranks of inferred template counts. A later analysis computed generation probabilities with a VDJ recombination model fitted to out-of-frame rearrangements, and checked the results against IGoR. A later analysis scored TCR-TCR, TCR-HLA and TCR-CMV co-occurrence with hypergeometric tests, applying a repertoire-size bias correction to TCR pairs. False discovery rates were estimated in a later analysis by permuting HLA or CMV assignments 20 times. A later analysis grouped co-occurring TCRs with DBSCAN, adding TCRdist sequence similarity when clustering within HLA-allele-positive subsets. For co-occurrence clustering, repertoires with fewer than 30,000 or more than 120,000 public chains were excluded, along with a handful of repertoires with anomalous nucleotide sharing. The table was pulled from immuneACCESS by TCRdb, which kept in-frame rearrangements only. Such tables lose some clones; where checked, under half of the loss comes from unresolved V genes, and the rest has no known cause. The V and J calls and clone size come from that table; D and trimming were worked out from the DNA. The sample data list about 200,000 clones, and around 85% of these were observed just once. The ten most abundant clones make up 1.7% of the sample.

On the study overall, not on this receptor specifically: In a later genetic analysis, fewer N-insertions in productive TCRs were reported among donors in an Asian-associated ancestry cluster than the approximately 630-donor mean. Because counts were too low, about 18 rarely observed V segments, including chromosome 9 orphons, were excluded from the earlier analysis of 587 of the donors. Cytomegalovirus status was reported to be diagnosed by the classifier with high specificity and sensitivity in both the original and validation cohorts. The cohort was sequenced for TCR beta chains only, and without alpha or paired-chain data the features that could be detected were limited. Across donors, most TCR sequences were observed very rarely, whereas some public TCRs were present in many individuals. HLA typing was unavailable for some donors at each locus, so association tests used only the typed subset. Three of the identified cytomegalovirus-associated TCR beta chains were confirmed in vitro to be specific for cytomegalovirus antigens. Correlated functional status among segregating V segments might be attributable to linkage disequilibrium, but an unknown experimental factor could not be ruled out. In a later analysis, the rate of TCR association differed among HLA loci, with DRB1 alleles having the most associated TCRs and HLA-C alleles having the fewest. V-gene and J-gene trimming of TCR beta chains was associated with a missense DCLRE1C variant in a later genetic analysis, and the association was replicated in an independent cohort. Most CMV-associated TCR beta chains appeared to be HLA-restricted in a later analysis, and the HLA associations seemed to be driven largely by CMV exposure. In the study, some 160 TCR beta chains were listed as associated with cytomegalovirus. At a false discovery rate of 0.05, a later analysis linked 16,951 TCR beta sequences to specific HLA alleles. Assigning TCR associations to individual alleles was difficult when HLA alleles, especially DR and DQ, strongly co-occurred. CMV serostatus was the only immune exposure information available for the cohort. A later analysis reported that several top co-occurrence clusters appeared linked to parvovirus B19, influenza, CMV and Epstein-Barr virus. The presence/absence analyses assumed that sequencing depth was roughly uniform across donors, and that assumption may not be true. According to the authors, the approach could potentially be generalized to other disease states and immunological phenotypes. A later analysis found that HLA-associated TCR beta chains were more clonally expanded and had lower generation probabilities than equally common non-associated chains. Because the 87-base-pair reads could not distinguish some IMGT-functional V segments, including TRBV6-2 and TRBV6-3, those segments were excluded. An earlier analysis of approximately 500 of the donors showed that most TCR beta V segments appeared in productive rearrangements either about 90% or about 30% of the time, which broadly matched IMGT annotations. A group of highly shared sequence variants was considered likely to be a technical artifact of the sequencing pipeline. A further reported finding was that TCR beta sequences accurately predicted the HLA-A and HLA-B alleles for most subjects in the first cohort.

The source is a man in his fifties in good health and CMV-seronegative. The sample was PBMCs. The chain is made from TRBV18 and TRBJ2-3, with 12 bases in between that match TRBD2. At the DNA level, the sequence is TGTGCCAGCCCTCCCCTAGCGGGAGGGCCTGGTACGCAGTATTTT. The encoded protein is CASPPLAGGPGTQYF.